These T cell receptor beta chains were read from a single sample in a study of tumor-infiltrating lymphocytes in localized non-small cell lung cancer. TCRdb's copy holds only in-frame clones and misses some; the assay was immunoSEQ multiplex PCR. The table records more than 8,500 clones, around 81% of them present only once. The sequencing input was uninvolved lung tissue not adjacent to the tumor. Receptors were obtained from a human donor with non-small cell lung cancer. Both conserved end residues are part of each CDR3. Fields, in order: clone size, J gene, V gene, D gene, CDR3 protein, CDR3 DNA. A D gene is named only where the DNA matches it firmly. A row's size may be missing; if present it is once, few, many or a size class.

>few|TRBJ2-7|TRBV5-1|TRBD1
CASSSGQITYEQYF
TGCGCCAGCAGCTCGGGACAGATAACCTACGAGCAGTACTTC
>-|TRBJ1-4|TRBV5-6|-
CASGGPGEKLFF
TGTGCCAGCGGGGGCCCCGGGGAAAAACTGTTTTTT
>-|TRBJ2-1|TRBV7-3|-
CASSSYGQGNNGQFF
TGTGCCAGCAGCTCATATGGCCAGGGTAACAATGGGCAGTTCTTC
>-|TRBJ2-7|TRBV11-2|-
CASSLEQGIGEQYF
TGTGCCAGCAGCTTAGAGCAGGGGATAGGCGAGCAGTACTTC
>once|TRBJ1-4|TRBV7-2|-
CASSLGPTREKLFF
TGTGCCAGCAGCCTCGGTCCTACGCGTGAAAAACTGTTTTTT
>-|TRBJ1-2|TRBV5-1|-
CASSLDANYGYTF
TGCGCCAGCAGCTTGGACGCTAACTATGGCTACACCTTC
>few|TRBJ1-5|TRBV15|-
CATSRGGAGESQPQHF
TGTGCCACCAGCAGAGGAGGGGCAGGGGAGAGTCAGCCCCAGCATTTT
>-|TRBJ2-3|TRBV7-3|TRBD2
CASSLGGLAGGSDTQYF
TGTGCCAGCAGCTTAGGGGGCCTAGCGGGAGGCAGCGATACGCAGTATTTT
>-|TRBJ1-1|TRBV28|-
CASSGIQVRAFF
TGTGCCAGCAGTGGAATACAGGTTAGAGCTTTCTTT
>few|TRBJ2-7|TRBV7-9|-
CASSPNRSPADVQYF
TGTGCCAGCAGCCCTAACCGCTCCCCCGCCGACGTGCAGTACTTC
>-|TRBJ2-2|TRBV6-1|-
CASSVDAVQSVRELFF
TGTGCCAGCAGTGTTGACGCGGTACAGAGCGTCAGGGAGCTGTTTTTT
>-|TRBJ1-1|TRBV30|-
CAWTGKRARDTEAFF
TGTGCCTGGACAGGCAAAAGAGCAAGGGACACTGAAGCTTTCTTT
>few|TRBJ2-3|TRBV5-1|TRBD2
CASSPRGSGRASTDTQYF
TGCGCCAGCAGCCCTCGAGGTAGCGGGAGGGCCAGCACAGATACGCAGTATTTT
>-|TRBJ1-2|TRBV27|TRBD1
CASSPQGQVLYGYTF
TGTGCCAGCAGTCCACAGGGACAGGTTCTCTATGGCTACACCTTC
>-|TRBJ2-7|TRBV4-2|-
CASSQGTDSYEQYF
TGTGCCAGCAGCCAAGGTACTGACTCCTACGAGCAGTACTTC
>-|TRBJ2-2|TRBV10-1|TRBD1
CASSRTGWETGELFF
TGCGCCAGCAGCCGGACAGGGTGGGAGACCGGGGAGCTGTTTTTT
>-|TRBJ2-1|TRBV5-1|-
CASSLTPGGYNEQFF
TGCGCCAGCAGCTTGACACCCGGAGGGTACAATGAGCAGTTCTTC
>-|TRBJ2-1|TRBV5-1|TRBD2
CASSPRTSGSSYEQFF
TGCGCCAGCAGCCCAAGGACTAGCGGGTCTAGCTATGAGCAGTTCTTC
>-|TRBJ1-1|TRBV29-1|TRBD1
CSVSRGISSGSEAFF
TGCAGCGTCTCCAGGGGGATAAGCTCAGGATCTGAAGCTTTCTTT
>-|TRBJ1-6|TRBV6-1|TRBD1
CASSEARTGGSSYNSPLHF
TGTGCCAGCAGTGAAGCGCGGACAGGGGGCAGCTCCTATAATTCACCCCTCCACTTT
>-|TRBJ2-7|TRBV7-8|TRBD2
CASRTGLAGTYEQYF
TGTGCCAGCAGAACCGGACTAGCGGGCACCTACGAGCAGTACTTC
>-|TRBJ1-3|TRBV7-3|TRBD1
CASSPQGAASSGNTIYF
TGTGCCAGCAGCCCGCAGGGGGCCGCGAGCTCTGGAAACACCATATATTTT
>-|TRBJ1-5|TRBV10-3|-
CAISDPGGNQPQHF
TGTGCCATCAGTGACCCGGGGGGGAATCAGCCCCAGCATTTT
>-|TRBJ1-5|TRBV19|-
CATDGGDGNQPQHF
TGTGCCACCGACGGAGGAGACGGCAATCAGCCCCAGCATTTT
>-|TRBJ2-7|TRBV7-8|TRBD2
CASSLDGTTYEQYF
TGTGCCAGCAGCTTAGATGGGACTACGTACGAGCAGTACTTC
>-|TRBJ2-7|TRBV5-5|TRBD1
CASSQQGAYEQYF
TGTGCCAGCAGTCAACAGGGGGCATACGAGCAGTACTTC
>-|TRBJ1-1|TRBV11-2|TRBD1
CASRHRGGKTEAFF
TGTGCCAGCAGACACAGGGGAGGAAAAACTGAAGCTTTCTTT
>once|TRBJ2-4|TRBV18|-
CASSPGVKNIQYF
TGTGCCAGCTCACCAGGGGTCAAAAACATTCAGTACTTC
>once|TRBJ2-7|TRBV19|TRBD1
CASSIKGQESYEQYF
TGTGCCAGTAGTATAAAGGGACAGGAGTCCTACGAGCAGTACTTC
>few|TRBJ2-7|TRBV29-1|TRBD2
CSVKSSGNLYEQYF
TGCAGCGTTAAATCTAGCGGAAATCTGTACGAGCAGTACTTC
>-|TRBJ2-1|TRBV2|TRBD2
CASGTISYNEQFF
TGTGCCAGCGGGACTATCTCCTACAATGAGCAGTTCTTC
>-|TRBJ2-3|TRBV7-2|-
CASRDLLLGFSTDTQYF
TGTGCCAGCAGGGATCTCCTCCTTGGTTTTAGCACAGATACGCAGTATTTT
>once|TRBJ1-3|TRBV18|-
CASSSTFQGAGNTIYF
TGTGCCAGCTCATCGACATTCCAGGGCGCTGGAAACACCATATATTTT
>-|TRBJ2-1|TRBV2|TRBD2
CASGGRRKAGTSGRAVYNEQFF
TGTGCCAGCGGGGGGCGAAGAAAAGCCGGGACTAGCGGGAGGGCCGTGTACAATGAGCAGTTCTTC
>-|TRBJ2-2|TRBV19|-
CASTPGHPNTGELFF
TGTGCCAGTACTCCTGGACACCCGAACACCGGGGAGCTGTTTTTT
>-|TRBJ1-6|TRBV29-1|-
CSVEDGEEGNSPLHF
TGCAGCGTTGAGGACGGGGAAGAGGGTAATTCACCCCTCCACTTT
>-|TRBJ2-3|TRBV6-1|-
CASSESEGYPDTQYF
TGTGCCAGCAGCGAATCGGAGGGATATCCAGATACGCAGTATTTT
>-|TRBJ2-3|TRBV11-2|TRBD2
CASTVAGGDTQYF
TGTGCCAGCACCGTAGCGGGAGGAGATACGCAGTATTTT
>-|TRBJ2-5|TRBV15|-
CATSVGRDQETQYF
TGTGCCACCAGCGTCGGCAGGGACCAAGAGACCCAGTACTTC
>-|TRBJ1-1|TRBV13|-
CASSLGPGNTEAFF
TGTGCCAGCAGCCTAGGACCAGGGAACACTGAAGCTTTCTTT